This TCR beta chain emerged from a study of post-analysis software for immune sequencing data. Study results and limitations: Patients showed TRBV5-6, TRBV5-1 and TRBV20-1 among a few TRBV segments more frequent than in controls. Strong co-clustering by F measure was evident for samples that had been prepared in the same batch. Versus controls, multiple sclerosis patients showed significantly lower diversity (normalized Chao1).

Details on this clonotype: The antigen is undetermined.

cDNA libraries for TCR beta contained unique molecular identifiers. Each sample of roughly 0.9 to 11 million input T cells yielded roughly 0.5 million cDNA molecules, so each molecule approximated one T cell. One entry per CDR3 protein, called by TCRdb with MiXCR from the PCR reads. The table lists more than 500,000 distinct CDR3 sequences, 30% to 40% of them singletons, with approximately 6% in the top ten. CDR1 and CDR2 (germline): SGHTA, FQGNSA. J lost 7 bases, V lost 3 bases, and 8 bases had no gene match. CDR3 size: 14 residues. V gene TRBV7-2 combines with J gene TRBJ1-1; 7 nucleotides line up with TRBD1. The sequencing input was blood. The TCR was taken from a girl under 18 with multiple sclerosis. The CDR3 reads CASSFSDRRGEAFF. As DNA, the CDR3 is TGTGCCAGCAGCTTCTCGGACAGGAGGGGTGAAGCTTTCTTT.